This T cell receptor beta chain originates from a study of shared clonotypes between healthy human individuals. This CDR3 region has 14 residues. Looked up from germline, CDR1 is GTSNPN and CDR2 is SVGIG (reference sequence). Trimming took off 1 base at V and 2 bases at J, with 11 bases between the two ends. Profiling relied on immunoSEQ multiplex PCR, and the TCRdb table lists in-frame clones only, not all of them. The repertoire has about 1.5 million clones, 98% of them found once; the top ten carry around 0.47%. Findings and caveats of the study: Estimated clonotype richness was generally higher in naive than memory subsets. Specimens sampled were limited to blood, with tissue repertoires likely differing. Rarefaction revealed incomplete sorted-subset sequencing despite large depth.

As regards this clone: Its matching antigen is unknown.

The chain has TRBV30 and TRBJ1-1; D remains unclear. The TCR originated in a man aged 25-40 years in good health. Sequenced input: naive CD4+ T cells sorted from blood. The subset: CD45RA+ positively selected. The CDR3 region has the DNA TGTGCCTGGAGTGCATTTGGCAGAAACACTGAAGCTTTCTTT. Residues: CAWSAFGRNTEAFF.